A few counts support the clone carrying this TCR beta chain. Its antigen is still unknown. This entry belongs to a study of T cells after yellow fever vaccination. Turning to the study itself: Low-cell-number fractions were prepared with SMART-Seq v4 Ultra Low Input. Points from the study as a whole: There was a possibility that FACS-sorted repertoires contained abundant clonotypes contaminating from the bulk population. Clonotypes found in both CD4 and CD8 compartments made up a small share.

It was through 5'RACE template switching that TCR cDNA was made, with a universal primer site and UMIs added. TCRdb fed the 5' RACE reads into MiXCR, producing one record per CDR3 protein. The repertoire has more than 350,000 distinct CDR3 sequences, 11% of them found once; the top ten carry 18%. Germline V gene sequence: CDR1 LGHNA, CDR2 YSLEER. The CDR3 loop spans 16 amino acids. Trimming shortened V by 0 bases and J by 0 bases, and 9 bases separated the two germline ends. This clonotype was obtained from a man aged 18 to 30 who received the YFV17D yellow fever vaccine. This chain connects TRBV4-3 to TRBJ1-5; D is uncertain. This specimen was PBMCs, taken on the day of the first yellow fever vaccination. In nucleotides, the CDR3 is TGCGCCAGCAGCCAAGATATGGGCAATAGCAATCAGCCCCAGCATTTT. Amino acid sequence: CASSQDMGNSNQPQHF.